These T cell receptor beta chains were read from a single sample in a study of T cell responses to AZD1222 COVID-19 vaccine. Profiled with immunoSEQ multiplex PCR; TCRdb holds only in-frame clones, not every one. The sample includes roughly 150,000 clones, more than 85% of them seen just once. The starting material was peripheral blood, obtained on day 0 of AZD1222 vaccination. These receptors all stem from an adult in good health. Each CDR3 is given with its conserved first and last residue. D genes are given only for firm matches. The size field is filled for only some rows; it gives once, few, many or a size class.

CDR3aa,CDR3nt,d_gene,v_gene,j_gene,abundance
CASSTQGGPIYEQYF,TGTGCCAGCAGCACCCAGGGTGGACCTATCTACGAGCAGTACTTC,NA,TRBV7-6,TRBJ2-7,once
CASSLGYSGDEKLFF,TGTGCCAGCAGCTTAGGCTACAGTGGGGATGAAAAACTGTTTTTT,NA,TRBV13,TRBJ1-4,NA
CASTAGDRGRNTGELFF,TGTGCCAGCACCGCCGGGGACCGCGGACGAAACACCGGGGAGCTGTTTTTT,NA,TRBV7-2,TRBJ2-2,once
CASSRDVSNSPLHF,TGTGCCAGCAGCCGGGACGTCTCCAATTCACCCCTCCACTTT,NA,TRBV7-2,TRBJ1-6,NA
CASSFPRGVDTGELFF,TGTGCCAGCAGCTTTCCCCGGGGGGTGGACACCGGGGAGCTGTTTTTT,TRBD2,TRBV7-2,TRBJ2-2,NA
CAWSLGENSPLHF,TGTGCCTGGAGTTTAGGGGAAAATTCACCCCTCCACTTT,NA,TRBV30,TRBJ1-6,NA
CASSQLLSSSYEQYF,TGTGCCAGCAGCCAATTACTGAGTAGCTCCTACGAGCAGTACTTC,NA,TRBV3-1/TRBV3-2,TRBJ2-7,NA
CASRRGLNTEAFF,TGCGCCAGCCGCCGAGGCTTGAACACTGAAGCTTTCTTT,NA,TRBV5-1,TRBJ1-1,NA
CASRLGQYNEQFF,TGTGCCAGCAGACTAGGACAGTACAATGAGCAGTTCTTC,NA,TRBV27,TRBJ2-1,NA
CASSSPGQVNEKLFF,TGTGCCAGCAGTTCTCCGGGACAAGTTAATGAAAAACTGTTTTTT,NA,TRBV28,TRBJ1-4,NA
CASSFLHEQFF,TGTGCCAGCAGTTTTCTGCATGAGCAGTTCTTC,NA,TRBV27,TRBJ2-1,NA
CASTNIQYF,TGCGCCAGCACGAACATTCAGTACTTC,NA,TRBV10-1,TRBJ2-4,NA
CASSYLHNYGYTF,TGTGCCAGCAGTTACCTTCATAACTATGGCTACACCTTC,NA,TRBV6-2/TRBV6-3,TRBJ1-2,NA
CASSLENAWGYTF,TGCGCCAGCAGCTTGGAGAACGCATGGGGCTACACCTTC,NA,TRBV5-1,TRBJ1-2,NA
CASPRWRSGDLTEAFF,TGTGCCAGCCCCCGCTGGAGGTCAGGGGATCTTACTGAAGCTTTCTTT,NA,TRBV28,TRBJ1-1,NA
CASSYDQPQHF,TGTGCCAGTAGTTACGACCAGCCCCAGCATTTT,NA,TRBV19,TRBJ1-5,NA
CASSPRLAGGTYEQYF,TGTGCCAGCAGCCCTAGACTAGCGGGAGGGACGTACGAGCAGTACTTC,TRBD2,TRBV9,TRBJ2-7,NA
CATSLFTGEQYF,TGTGCCACCAGCCTATTTACGGGCGAGCAGTACTTC,NA,TRBV15,TRBJ2-7,few
CASSESRGMGEKLFF,TGTGCCAGCAGTGAATCTCGGGGGATGGGTGAAAAACTGTTTTTT,NA,TRBV25-1,TRBJ1-4,NA
CASGSGPNYGYTF,TGTGCCAGCGGGTCAGGACCTAACTATGGCTACACCTTC,NA,TRBV6-1,TRBJ1-2,NA
CASSYVTGNTEAFF,TGTGCCAGCAGTTACGTCACTGGGAACACTGAAGCTTTCTTT,NA,TRBV6-2/TRBV6-3,TRBJ1-1,NA
CASNRVVADEQFF,TGTGCCAGCAACCGGGTTGTCGCCGATGAGCAGTTCTTC,NA,TRBV9,TRBJ2-1,once
CASRRTGAEQYF,TGTGCCAGCAGGCGCACAGGGGCCGAGCAGTACTTC,TRBD1,TRBV11-2,TRBJ2-7,NA
CASSLDRGTEQYF,TGTGCCAGCAGCTTAGATAGGGGGACCGAGCAGTACTTC,NA,TRBV11-2,TRBJ2-7,NA
CASSDGPLGSYEQYF,TGCGCCAGCAGTGATGGCCCCCTCGGAAGCTACGAGCAGTACTTC,NA,TRBV10-2,TRBJ2-7,NA
CASSLSSGKGLVNEQFF,TGCGCCAGCAGCTTGTCTAGCGGAAAAGGTTTGGTCAATGAGCAGTTCTTC,TRBD2,TRBV5-1,TRBJ2-1,NA
CASSLGDVNTEAFF,TGCGCCAGCAGCTTGGGGGACGTGAACACTGAAGCTTTCTTT,NA,TRBV5-1,TRBJ1-1,NA
CAWSNQGLANTEAFF,TGTGCCTGGAGTAACCAGGGCCTAGCGAACACTGAAGCTTTCTTT,NA,TRBV30,TRBJ1-1,once
CASSLTGTGGLGNTEAFF,TGTGCCAGCAGCTTAACCGGGACAGGGGGCTTGGGAAACACTGAAGCTTTCTTT,TRBD1,TRBV7-2,TRBJ1-1,NA
CASSPSGPARGYTF,TGTGCCAGTAGTCCCTCGGGCCCTGCGCGGGGCTACACCTTC,NA,TRBV19,TRBJ1-2,NA
CASSQDLRQAGGSYEQYF,TGTGCCAGCAGCCAAGATCTAAGACAGGCGGGGGGCTCCTACGAGCAGTACTTC,TRBD2,TRBV3-1/TRBV3-2,TRBJ2-7,once
CASSERIADRGRLGNQPQHF,TGTGCCAGCAGTGAAAGGATTGCGGACAGGGGGCGATTGGGCAATCAGCCCCAGCATTTT,TRBD1,TRBV2,TRBJ1-5,NA
CASSYYRDNNYEQYF,TGTGCCAGTAGTTATTACCGGGACAACAACTACGAGCAGTACTTC,NA,TRBV19,TRBJ2-7,NA
CASSSRTAWNTEAFF,TGTGCCAGCAGCAGCCGGACAGCCTGGAACACTGAAGCTTTCTTT,NA,TRBV9,TRBJ1-1,NA
CASSLVYRGRHTIYF,TGTGCCAGCAGCTTAGTCTACAGGGGGAGACACACCATATATTTT,TRBD1,TRBV7-2,TRBJ1-3,NA
CASSFYRGPYEQYF,TGTGCCAGCAGCTTCTACAGGGGGCCATACGAGCAGTACTTC,TRBD1,TRBV5-4,TRBJ2-7,once
CASSPRAEPVGYTF,TGTGCCAGCTCACCACGGGCGGAGCCTGTCGGCTACACCTTC,NA,TRBV18,TRBJ1-2,few
CASSLLAGGPSSSYNEQFF,TGTGCCAGCAGCTTGCTAGCGGGGGGTCCCTCGAGCTCCTACAATGAGCAGTTCTTC,TRBD2,TRBV7-8,TRBJ2-1,NA
CASSDQLGSGELFF,TGTGCCAGTAGTGACCAACTAGGGTCCGGGGAGCTGTTTTTT,NA,TRBV19,TRBJ2-2,NA
CAWSVGTGTFNEKLFF,TGTGCCTGGAGTGTGGGGACCGGAACCTTTAATGAAAAACTGTTTTTT,NA,TRBV30,TRBJ1-4,NA
CASSIGRGPSTNYEQYF,TGTGCCAGTAGTATTGGCAGGGGGCCCTCGACTAACTACGAGCAGTACTTC,TRBD1,TRBV19,TRBJ2-7,NA
CASSFSENTGELFF,TGTGCCAGCAGCTTTTCCGAGAACACCGGGGAGCTGTTTTTT,NA,TRBV7-6,TRBJ2-2,NA